A selection of T cell receptor beta chains follows, all from one sample in a study of blood T cell repertoires in COVID-19. Clones were read by immunoSEQ multiplex PCR, and TCRdb kept only the in-frame ones, dropping some. In the table there are over 150,000 clones, over 65% of which are singletons. The sample taken for sequencing was peripheral blood. These receptor sequences come from a man aged 80 or over with acute or convalescent COVID-19. Each CDR3 is given with its conserved first and last residue. A D gene is named only where the DNA matches it firmly. Clone size is shown for a subset of rows, as once, few, many or a class of expanded clone.

J,D,size,V,CDR3,DNA
TRBJ1-6,TRBD1,-,TRBV19,CASSIGQGALSPLHF,TGTGCCAGTAGTATCGGGCAGGGGGCACTTTCACCCCTCCACTTT
TRBJ1-5,-,-,TRBV2,CASKQGPEDQPQHF,TGTGCCAGCAAACAGGGACCGGAGGATCAGCCCCAGCATTTT
TRBJ1-2,TRBD1,-,TRBV10-3,CAISQGAGYGYTF,TGTGCCATCAGTCAGGGGGCGGGATATGGCTACACCTTC
TRBJ1-2,TRBD1,-,TRBV7-3,CASSLPGQQSYGYTF,TGTGCCAGCAGCTTACCGGGACAGCAATCCTATGGCTACACCTTC
TRBJ2-3,TRBD2,-,TRBV5-1,CATQAGGLPTDTQYF,TGCGCCACCCAAGCGGGGGGTCTACCCACAGATACGCAGTATTTT
TRBJ1-2,TRBD1,-,TRBV3-1/TRBV3-2,CASSQEGTDYGYTF,TGTGCCAGCAGCCAAGAAGGGACAGACTATGGCTACACCTTC
TRBJ1-1,-,-,TRBV14,CASMRGMNTEAFF,TGTGCCAGCATGCGGGGAATGAACACTGAAGCTTTCTTT
TRBJ1-5,-,-,TRBV6-1,CASSESIFNQPQHF,TGTGCCAGCAGTGAAAGCATTTTCAATCAGCCCCAGCATTTT
TRBJ1-5,-,-,TRBV6-5,CASRIRVYSNQPQHF,TGTGCCAGCAGAATCAGGGTTTATAGCAATCAGCCCCAGCATTTT
TRBJ1-2,-,-,TRBV7-6,CASSLSPPRGSDYGYTF,TGTGCCAGCAGCTTATCACCCCCGAGAGGGAGCGACTATGGCTACACCTTC
TRBJ2-3,-,-,TRBV19,CASSDRDIGPDTQYF,TGTGCCAGTAGTGACCGGGACATTGGACCAGATACGCAGTATTTT
TRBJ2-7,-,-,TRBV10-3,CAISPTGPAYEQYF,TGTGCCATCAGCCCGACAGGACCCGCCTACGAGCAGTACTTC
TRBJ2-1,-,-,TRBV7-2,CASSTGGAGLGSSEQFF,TGTGCCAGCAGCACAGGGGGGGCGGGGTTAGGTAGTAGTGAGCAGTTCTTC
TRBJ2-3,TRBD2,-,TRBV6-5,CASSLLGGGRDTQYF,TGTGCCAGCAGCTTACTCGGGGGGGGCCGGGATACGCAGTATTTT
TRBJ1-1,TRBD1,-,TRBV3-1/TRBV3-2,CATRRGTGGTEAFF,TGTGCCACGCGACGGGGGACAGGGGGCACTGAAGCTTTCTTT
TRBJ2-3,TRBD2,few,TRBV10-3,CAISESGSGWKETDTQYF,TGTGCCATCAGTGAGTCAGGTAGCGGGTGGAAGGAGACAGATACGCAGTATTTT
TRBJ1-5,-,-,TRBV6-5,CASSYSRASNQPQHF,TGTGCCAGCAGTTACTCGAGGGCCAGCAATCAGCCCCAGCATTTT
TRBJ1-5,TRBD1,-,TRBV30,CAWGQGGGNQPQHF,TGTGCCTGGGGACAGGGGGGCGGCAATCAGCCCCAGCATTTT
TRBJ2-3,-,-,TRBV5-5,CASNLGVGLPTSTDTQYF,TGTGCCAGCAACTTGGGCGTCGGACTACCGACTAGCACAGATACGCAGTATTTT
TRBJ1-6,-,-,TRBV5-1,CASSTQPDSDSPLHF,TGCGCCAGCAGCACCCAGCCGGACAGTGATTCACCCCTCCACTTT
TRBJ1-4,-,once,TRBV5-1,CASSPDAGVWEKLFF,TGCGCCAGCAGCCCCGACGCAGGGGTATGGGAAAAACTGTTTTTT
TRBJ1-6,-,-,TRBV7-2,CASSYNTGTLSPLHF,TGTGCCAGCAGCTATAACACCGGGACTCTTTCACCCCTCCACTTT
TRBJ1-5,TRBD1,-,TRBV4-2,CASSKEGDSGEPQHF,TGTGCCAGCAGCAAAGAGGGGGACAGTGGGGAGCCCCAGCATTTT
TRBJ2-4,TRBD1,once,TRBV18,CASSPGQLLAKNIQYF,TGTGCCAGCTCACCGGGACAGCTACTAGCCAAAAACATTCAGTACTTC
TRBJ1-4,-,-,TRBV5-1,CASSDATVVGEKLFF,TGCGCCAGCAGCGACGCGACTGTAGTGGGTGAAAAACTGTTTTTT
TRBJ1-5,-,-,TRBV6-2/TRBV6-3,CASSYSQGSHQPQHF,TGTGCCAGCAGTTACTCACAGGGATCCCATCAGCCCCAGCATTTT
TRBJ1-1,-,-,TRBV5-1,CASSLEWGPEAFF,TGCGCCAGCAGCTTGGAGTGGGGCCCTGAAGCTTTCTTT
TRBJ2-5,-,once,TRBV20-1,CSARDHETQYF,TGCAGTGCTAGAGATCATGAGACCCAGTACTTC
TRBJ2-6,TRBD1,once,TRBV19,CASSPSALRDRGSGANVLTF,TGTGCCAGTAGTCCTTCTGCCCTCCGGGACAGGGGCTCTGGGGCCAACGTCCTGACTTTC
TRBJ1-3,TRBD1,-,TRBV11-2,CASSLWGQGPGNTIYF,TGTGCCAGCAGCTTATGGGGACAGGGCCCTGGAAACACCATATATTTT
TRBJ1-5,-,-,TRBV5-4,CASSLGRGGQPQHF,TGTGCCAGCAGCTTGGGTAGGGGAGGTCAGCCCCAGCATTTT
TRBJ2-1,TRBD1,-,TRBV11-1,CASTTTLSTGSNEQFF,TGTGCCAGCACGACTACCCTCTCGACAGGGAGCAATGAGCAGTTCTTC